This TCR beta chain comes out of a study of cytomegalovirus exposure and HLA in healthy donors (dated by TCRdb to the late 2010s). At the level of the whole study: The 700 or so repertoires of the first cohort and the 95 to 150 validation repertoires were produced on the same platform, according to a later analysis. The study aimed to test whether cataloging public T cell receptors could reveal signatures of past pathogen exposure. A separate validation cohort of 100 to 150 different subjects was used in addition to the roughly 720-subject first cohort. High-throughput TCR immunosequencing, statistical association of individual TCRs with disease status, and machine learning were combined to predict cytomegalovirus infection status. Broader findings and caveats from the paper: The study gave a list of about 150 TCR beta chains associated with cytomegalovirus. The authors suggested that the approach could potentially be generalized to other disease states and immunological phenotypes. Across donors, most TCR sequences were observed very rarely, whereas some public TCRs were present in many individuals. A few of the identified cytomegalovirus-associated TCR beta chains were confirmed in vitro to be specific for cytomegalovirus antigens. A later analysis had no HLA typing for the validation cohort, so co-occurrence there was scored across all 110 or so repertoires. Cytomegalovirus status was reported to be diagnosed by the classifier with high specificity and sensitivity in both the original and validation cohorts. In a later analysis, TCRs clustered in the first cohort were found to also tend to co-occur in the 120 validation repertoires, with 94% of cluster scores above 0.

The donors belonged to the validation cohort of about 110 subjects, which was separate from the roughly 670-subject first cohort. Receptor libraries were prepared by the immunoSEQ multiplex PCR assay. The source study handled its data this way. A statistical classification framework was built to diagnose cytomegalovirus status from the catalog of TCR beta chain sequences. TCRdb re-hosts the immuneACCESS table, in-frame sequences only. Its copies lack some clones; in the studies checked, an unresolved V gene accounts for under half of them, and the cause for the rest is not known. Clonal size and the V and J genes are those of that table, whereas D and trimming came from the DNA. The sample table records about 330,000 clones; 80% to 90% of these occur just once. The ten largest account for about 0.8% of the sample. In the germline V gene (reference sequence), CDR1 corresponds to MNHEY and CDR2 to SMNVEV. The CDR3, from cysteine to phenylalanine, totals 14 residues. The sequence is cut down to CDR3 DNA, 42 bases in frame from base 1. V sheds 0 bases and J sheds 4 bases, leaving 9 bases between their ends.

There are a few counts of this clone. Its antigen remains undetermined. No base qualities exist here, and no much larger clone lies one base off it. The sequence was obtained from a woman younger than 30 in good health and CMV-seronegative. Sequencing was done on a sample of PBMCs. The chain joins TRBV27 to TRBJ1-2; possibly the D gene is TRBD1, per 6 matching bases. The DNA is TGTGCCAGCAGTTTATCCACAGGGAGCTATGGCTACACCTTC. This yields the protein CASSLSTGSYGYTF.